Below are 17 T cell receptor beta chains sequenced from a single sample in a study of blood T cell repertoires in COVID-19. Profiled with immunoSEQ multiplex PCR; TCRdb holds only in-frame clones, not every one. The sample has approximately 160,000 clones, roughly four fifths seen once. The sequenced sample was peripheral blood. These receptors came from a woman of 80 years or more with acute or convalescent COVID-19.

The chain couples TRBV7-8 to TRBJ1-1; D may be TRBD1 (5 bases). The CDR3 sequence is 17 residues long. CDR1 SGHVS and CDR2 FQNEAQ come from the germline V gene. With 3 bases removed from V and 6 bases from J, the gap between germline ends came to 23 bases. DNA for the CDR3: TGTGCCAGCAGCTTGGTGGGGGGTAGCTGGTTAAGCGCTGAAGCTTTCTTT. The encoded protein is CASSLVGGSWLSAEAFF.

This chain joins TRBV5-4 and TRBJ1-2, with 10 bases identical to TRBD1. V was clipped by 4 bases and J by 8 bases; unmatched bases: 5. The germline V gene has CDR1 SGHNT and CDR2 YYREEE (reference sequence). The CDR3 loop spans 13 amino acids. The CDR3 loop reads CASSDGTGDGYTF. The CDR3 DNA reads TGTGCCAGCAGCGACGGGACAGGGGACGGCTACACCTTC. The full variable domain, its missing parts supplied by reference TRBV5-4 and TRBJ1-2, is ETGVTQSPTHLIKTRGQQVTLRCSSQSGHNTVSWYQQALGQGPQFIFQYYREEENGRGNFPPRFSGLQFPNYSSELNVNALELDDSALYLCASSDGTGDGYTFGSGTRLTVV.

In this sample, this clone turned up a few times. The rearrangement uses TRBV9 and TRBJ1-6; D gene uncertain. Between the trimmed V and J ends, which lost 3 bases and 9 bases, there was a span of 7 bases. CDR1 SGDLS and CDR2 YYNGEE come from the germline V gene. This CDR3 has 12 residues. The chain's CDR3 is CASSASSSPLHF. CDR3 in DNA: TGTGCCAGCAGCGCGTCGAGTTCACCCCTCCACTTT.

The genes are TRBV9 and TRBJ1-1; 7 bases line up with TRBD1. Germline V gene lookup returns CDR1 SGDLS and CDR2 YYNGEE. CDR3 length: 15 residues. Losses at the gene ends were 4 bases for V and 4 bases for J; bases not matched to a gene: 10. The CDR3 spells CASSPGGAGGTEAFF. DNA for the CDR3: TGTGCCAGCAGCCCAGGGGGAGCAGGAGGCACTGAAGCTTTCTTT. Full variable domain (rest looked up from reference TRBV9 and TRBJ1-1): DSGVTQTPKHLITATGQRVTLRCSPRSGDLSVYWYQQSLDQGLQFLIQYYNGEERAKGNILERFSAQQFPDLHSELNLSSLELGDSALYFCASSPGGAGGTEAFFGQGTRLTVV.

This rearrangement joins TRBV5-6 to TRBJ2-1; the D gene is possibly TRBD2 (6 bases). CDR3 length equals 16 residues. V was clipped by 0 bases and J by 5 bases, with 15 bases between them. Germline V gene lookup returns CDR1 SGHDT and CDR2 YYEEEE. In DNA form, the CDR3 reads TGTGCCAGCAGCTTGGCCAGACTAGATTCCGACAATGAGCAGTTCTTC. It translates to CASSLARLDSDNEQFF. Supplemented by reference TRBV5-6 and TRBJ2-1, the full variable domain reads DAGVTQSPTHLIKTRGQQVTLRCSPKSGHDTVSWYQQALGQGPQFIFQYYEEEERQRGNFPDRFSGHQFPNYSSELNVNALLLGDSALYLCASSLARLDSDNEQFFGPGTRLTVL.

This clone was seen only a few times. The V call is TRBV7-9, the J call TRBJ2-1, with D maybe TRBD2 (6 bases). The length of the CDR3 is 15 residues. Germline V gene data show CDR1 as SEHNR and CDR2 as FQNEAQ (reference sequence). V lost 4 bases to trimming and J lost 0 bases, with 10 bases between them. The CDR3 DNA reads TGTGCCAGCAGCTCTACTAGCATCTCCTACAATGAGCAGTTCTTC. Its protein product is CASSSTSISYNEQFF.

This clone was picked up a small number of times. The same CDR3 can be traced to other DNA sequences in this sample. The chain recombines TRBV11-2 with TRBJ2-7, with D perhaps TRBD1 (6 bases). Trimming took 0 bases from V and 4 from J, leaving 7 bases between them. Germline CDR1 reads SGHAT; CDR2 reads FQNNGV. The CDR3 contains 13 residues. This CDR3 is CASSLEQGYEQYF. CDR3 in DNA: TGTGCCAGCAGCTTAGAGCAGGGGTACGAGCAGTACTTC. The whole variable domain, remainder taken from reference TRBV11-2 and TRBJ2-7, is EAGVAQSPRYKIIEKRQSVAFWCNPISGHATLYWYQQILGQGPKLLIQFQNNGVVDDSQLPKDRFSAERLKGVDSTLKIQPAKLEDSAVYLCASSLEQGYEQYFGPGTRLTVT.

The chain employs TRBV4-2 and TRBJ1-3; D is undetermined. Germline loops: CDR1 LGHNA, CDR2 YNFKEQ. The V end lost 4 bases, the J end lost 0 bases, and 10 bases lay between the germline ends. The CDR3 loop spans 15 amino acids. DNA for the CDR3: TGTGCCAGCAGCCTTGAGGTGGGCTCTGGAAACACCATATATTTT. Amino acid sequence: CASSLEVGSGNTIYF.

A single count supports this clone. The chain is built from TRBV19 and TRBJ1-5; 7 bases match TRBD1. J was trimmed by 7 bases and V by 9 bases; bases with no gene match: 6. The CDR3 is 12 residues long. Germline-derived CDR1 and CDR2 are LNHDA and SQIVND (reference sequence). The CDR3 here is CASSRGFQPQHF. CDR3 coding DNA: TGTGCCAGCAGCAGGGGGTTCCAGCCCCAGCATTTT. The whole variable domain, remainder taken from reference TRBV19 and TRBJ1-5, is DGGITQSPKYLFRKEGQNVTLSCEQNLNHDAMYWYRQDPGQGLRLIYYSQIVNDFQKGDIAEGYSVSREKKESFPLTVTSAQKNPTAFYLCASSRGFQPQHFGDGTRLSIL.

J is TRBJ2-7 and V is TRBV28; D is unclear. Germline V CDR1 and CDR2: MDHEN, SYDVKM. Trimming left V 0 bases short and J 4 bases short, with 10 bases between. CDR3 length equals 14 residues. In DNA, the CDR3 is TGTGCCAGCAGTTTATGGGGCAGAAAGTACGAGCAGTACTTC. Translating it yields CASSLWGRKYEQYF.

CDR3 sequence: CASSQFLPGTGNTEAFF. In DNA form, the CDR3 reads TGCGCCAGCAGTCAATTCCTACCCGGGACAGGGAACACTGAAGCTTTCTTT. The chain carries TRBV23-1 and TRBJ1-1; 8 bases match TRBD1. TRBV23-1 is an open reading frame, and its role is uncertain. The CDR3 consists of 17 residues. Germline trimming cut 1 base from V and 1 base from J; bases unmatched to any gene: 8.

The chain carries TRBV2 and TRBJ2-7, with no clear D. Trimming took 6 bases from V and 3 from J, leaving 15 bases between them. This CDR3 has 14 amino acids. Germline CDR1 reads SNHLY; CDR2 reads FYNNEI. CDR3 DNA: TGTGCCAGCAGCGCCCCCAGGAACAGCTACGAGCAGTACTTC. Amino acid sequence: CASSAPRNSYEQYF.

This clone was recorded many times. J is TRBJ1-1 and V is TRBV4-2; tentative D call: TRBD1 (5 bases). Germline CDR1 is LGHNA and CDR2 is YNFKEQ. The CDR3 is 15 amino acids. V lost 5 bases, J lost 2 bases, and 15 bases lay in between. The CDR3 sequence: CASSGRWGGNTEAFF. In DNA, the CDR3 is TGTGCCAGCAGCGGTCGATGGGGGGGAAACACTGAAGCTTTCTTT.

This clone was seen a single time. This chain links TRBV5-1 with TRBJ1-1, with D possibly being TRBD1 (5 bases). The CDR3 covers 15 residues. Trimming left V 1 base short and J 8 bases short, with 18 bases between. Germline V CDR1 and CDR2: SGHRS, YFSETQ. CDR3 amino acids: CASSLSPAGQGEAFF. The CDR3, as DNA: TGCGCCAGCAGCTTGTCTCCAGCTGGACAAGGCGAAGCTTTCTTT.

The chain has TRBV19 and TRBJ1-5; 8 nucleotides agree with TRBD1. CDR1 and CDR2 (germline): LNHDA, SQIVND (reference sequence). The CDR3 covers 14 residues. Trimming at V came to 3 bases and at J to 6 bases, leaving 4 bases not matched to a gene. The CDR3 sequence: CASSIGQGGQPQHF. CDR3 DNA: TGTGCCAGTAGTATTGGACAGGGAGGTCAGCCCCAGCATTTT.

This clone has a handful of counts. The chain is built from TRBV7-2 and TRBJ1-1; no clear D gene. Germline lookup yields CDR1 SGHTA and CDR2 FQGNSA. This CDR3 is 17 amino acids long. Trimming took 3 bases from V and 4 from J, leaving 21 bases between them. CDR3 sequence (DNA): TGTGCCAGCAGCTTTACTCCCTCCCTACGGGTGGGCACTGAAGCTTTCTTT. Amino acids: CASSFTPSLRVGTEAFF.

This clone was recorded only once. The chain is built from TRBV11-3 and TRBJ2-1; 7 nucleotides line up with TRBD2. Trimming at V came to 1 base and at J to 9 bases, leaving 6 bases not matched to a gene. The V gene's germline CDR1 is SGHNT and CDR2 YENEEA. The CDR3 contains 14 residues. The CDR3 coding sequence is TGTGCCAGCAGCTTAGGGCGGGAGAGAGTTGAGCAGTTCTTC. Translated, it gives CASSLGRERVEQFF.